In this sample, the clone carrying this TCR beta chain turned up many times. TCR beta CDR3 region amplification was performed from RNA transcripts. In the first-round RT-PCR of the TCR CDR3, the HTBI primer set was used. TCRdb processed the multiplex PCR reads anew with MiXCR; each CDR3 protein has one entry. The sample has roughly 630,000 distinct CDR3 sequences; less than 20% are singletons. This sample is part of a study of T cells in Graves' hyperthyroidism and ophthalmopathy. The receptor was derived from a woman in her 30s with Graves' hyperthyroidism. Material for sequencing was blood.

CDR3 DNA: TGTGCCAGCAGCACATGGACTAGCACAGATACGCAGTATTTT. This gives the protein CASSTWTSTDTQYF. The rearrangement uses TRBV11-2 and TRBJ2-3; possible D gene TRBD2, 5 bases. V lost 5 bases and J lost 0, with 9 bases in between. The CDR3 length is 14 residues. The germline CDR1 and CDR2 sequences are SGHAT and FQNNGV.